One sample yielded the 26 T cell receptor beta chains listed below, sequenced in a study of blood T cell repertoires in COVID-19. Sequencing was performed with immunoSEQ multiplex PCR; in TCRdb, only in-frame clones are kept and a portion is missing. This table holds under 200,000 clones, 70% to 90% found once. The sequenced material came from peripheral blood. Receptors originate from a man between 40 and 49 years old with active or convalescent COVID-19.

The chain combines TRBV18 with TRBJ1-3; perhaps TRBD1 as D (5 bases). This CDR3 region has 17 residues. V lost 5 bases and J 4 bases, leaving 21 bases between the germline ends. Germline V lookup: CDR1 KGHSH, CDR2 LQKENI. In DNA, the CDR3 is TGTGCCAGCTCAACAGGAGACGCCCGAACCACAGGAAACACCATATATTTT. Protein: CASSTGDARTTGNTIYF.

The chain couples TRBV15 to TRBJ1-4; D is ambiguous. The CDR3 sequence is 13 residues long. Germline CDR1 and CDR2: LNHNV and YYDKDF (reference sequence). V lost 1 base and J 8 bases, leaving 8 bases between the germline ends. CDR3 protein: CATSRAPREKLFF. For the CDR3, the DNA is TGTGCCACCAGCAGAGCACCGAGAGAAAAACTGTTTTTT.

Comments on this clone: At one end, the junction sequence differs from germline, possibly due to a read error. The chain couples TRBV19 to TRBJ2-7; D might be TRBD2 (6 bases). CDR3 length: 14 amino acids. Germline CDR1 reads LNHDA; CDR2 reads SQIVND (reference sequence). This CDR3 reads CASSITRDSSEQYF. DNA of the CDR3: TGTGCCAGTAGTATAACCCGGGACTCCTCCGAGCAGTACTTC.

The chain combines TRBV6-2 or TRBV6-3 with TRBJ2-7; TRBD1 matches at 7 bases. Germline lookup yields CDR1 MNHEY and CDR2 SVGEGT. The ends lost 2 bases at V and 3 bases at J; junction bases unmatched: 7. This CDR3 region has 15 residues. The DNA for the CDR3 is TGTGCCAGCAGTTACGACCGGACAGGAGTCTACGAGCAGTACTTC. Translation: CASSYDRTGVYEQYF.

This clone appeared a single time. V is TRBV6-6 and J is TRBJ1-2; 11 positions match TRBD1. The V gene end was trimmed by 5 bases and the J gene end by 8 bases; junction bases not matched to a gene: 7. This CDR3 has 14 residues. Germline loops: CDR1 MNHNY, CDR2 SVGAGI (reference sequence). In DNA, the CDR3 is TGTGCCAGCAGTCCGGGACAGGGGGTGGGCGGCTACACCTTC. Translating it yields CASSPGQGVGGYTF.

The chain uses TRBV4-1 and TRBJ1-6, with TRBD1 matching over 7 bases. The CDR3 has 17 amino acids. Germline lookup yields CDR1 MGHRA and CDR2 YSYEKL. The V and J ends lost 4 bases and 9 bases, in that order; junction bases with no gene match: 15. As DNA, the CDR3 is TGCGCCAGCAGCCCCCGGACAGGAGGAAGTCTTATTTCACCCCTCCACTTT. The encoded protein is CASSPRTGGSLISPLHF.

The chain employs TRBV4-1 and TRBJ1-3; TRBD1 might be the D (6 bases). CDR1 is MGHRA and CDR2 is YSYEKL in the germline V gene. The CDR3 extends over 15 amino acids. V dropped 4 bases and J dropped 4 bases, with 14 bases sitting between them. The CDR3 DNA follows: TGCGCCAGCAGCCCCCCGGACAGCCCAGGAAACACCATATATTTT. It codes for CASSPPDSPGNTIYF.

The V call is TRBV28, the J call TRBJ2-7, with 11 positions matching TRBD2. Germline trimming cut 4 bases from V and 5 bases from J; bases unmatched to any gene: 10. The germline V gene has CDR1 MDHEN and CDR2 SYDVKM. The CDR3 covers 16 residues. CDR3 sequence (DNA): TGTGCCAGCAGTTCTCCACTAGCGGGAGAACTCAACGAGCAGTACTTC. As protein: CASSSPLAGELNEQYF.

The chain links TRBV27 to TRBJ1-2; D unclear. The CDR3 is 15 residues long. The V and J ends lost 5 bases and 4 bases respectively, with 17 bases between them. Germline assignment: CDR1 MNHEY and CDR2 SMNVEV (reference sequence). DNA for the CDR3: TGTGCCAGCAGTAACCGACCGGGGAAGGGCTATGGCTACACCTTC. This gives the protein CASSNRPGKGYGYTF.

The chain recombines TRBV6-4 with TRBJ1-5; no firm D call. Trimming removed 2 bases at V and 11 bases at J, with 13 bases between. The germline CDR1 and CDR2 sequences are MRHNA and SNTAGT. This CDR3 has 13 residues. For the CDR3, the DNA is TGTGCCAGCAGTGACCGACCGGGTGTGGCCCAGCATTTT. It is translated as CASSDRPGVAQHF.

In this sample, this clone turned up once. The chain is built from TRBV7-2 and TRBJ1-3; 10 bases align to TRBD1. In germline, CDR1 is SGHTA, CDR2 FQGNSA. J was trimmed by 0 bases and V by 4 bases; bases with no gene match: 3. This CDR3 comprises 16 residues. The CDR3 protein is CASSSRTGGSGNTIYF. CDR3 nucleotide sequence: TGTGCCAGCAGCTCCAGGACAGGGGGCTCTGGAAACACCATATATTTT.

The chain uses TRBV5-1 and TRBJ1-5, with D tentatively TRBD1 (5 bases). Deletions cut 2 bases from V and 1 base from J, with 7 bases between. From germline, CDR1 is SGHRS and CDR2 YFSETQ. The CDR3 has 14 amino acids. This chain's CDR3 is CASSLGQSNQPQHF. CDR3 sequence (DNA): TGCGCCAGCAGCTTAGGACAAAGCAATCAGCCCCAGCATTTT.

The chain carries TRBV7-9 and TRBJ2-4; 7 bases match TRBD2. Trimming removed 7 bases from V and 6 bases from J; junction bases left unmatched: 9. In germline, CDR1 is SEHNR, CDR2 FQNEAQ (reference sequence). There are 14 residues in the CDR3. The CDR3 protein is CASTLSGTGNIQYF. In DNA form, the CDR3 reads TGTGCCAGCACCCTCAGCGGGACTGGAAACATTCAGTACTTC.

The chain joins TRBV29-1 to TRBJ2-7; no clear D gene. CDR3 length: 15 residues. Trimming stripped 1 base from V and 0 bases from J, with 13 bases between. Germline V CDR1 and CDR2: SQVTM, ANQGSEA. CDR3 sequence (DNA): TGCAGCGTTGAAGGTGGCAGGCAGACCTCCTACGAGCAGTACTTC. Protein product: CSVEGGRQTSYEQYF.

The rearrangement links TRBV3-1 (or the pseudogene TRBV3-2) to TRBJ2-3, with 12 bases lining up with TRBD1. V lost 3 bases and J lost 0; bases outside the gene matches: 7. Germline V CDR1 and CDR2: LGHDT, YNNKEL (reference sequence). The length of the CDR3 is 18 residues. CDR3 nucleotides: TGTGCCAGCAGCCATGGAGGGGGACAGGGGGCTAGCACAGATACGCAGTATTTT. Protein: CASSHGGGQGASTDTQYF.

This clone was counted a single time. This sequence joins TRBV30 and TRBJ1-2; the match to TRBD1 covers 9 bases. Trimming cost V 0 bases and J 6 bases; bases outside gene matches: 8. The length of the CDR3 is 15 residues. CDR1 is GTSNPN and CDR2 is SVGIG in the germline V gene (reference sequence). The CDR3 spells CAWSVTGGKSNGYTF. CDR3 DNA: TGTGCCTGGAGTGTAACAGGGGGCAAATCGAATGGCTACACCTTC.

The chain's CDR3 is CASTSRDTQEYF. The CDR3 region has the DNA TGTGCCAGCACGAGCCGGGACACCCAGGAGTATTTT. The chain carries TRBV6-6 and TRBJ2-3, with D maybe TRBD1 (6 bases). Germline V gives CDR1 MNHNY, CDR2 SVGAGI (reference sequence). This CDR3 contains 12 residues. Between the trimmed V and J ends, which lost 7 bases and 13 bases, there was a span of 18 bases.

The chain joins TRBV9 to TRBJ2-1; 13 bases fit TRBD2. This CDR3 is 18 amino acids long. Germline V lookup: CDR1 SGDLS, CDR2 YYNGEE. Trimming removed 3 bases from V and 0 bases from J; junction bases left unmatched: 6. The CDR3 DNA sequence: TGTGCCAGCAGCGCGGGGACTAGCGGGGTGCTCTCCTACAATGAGCAGTTCTTC. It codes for CASSAGTSGVLSYNEQFF.

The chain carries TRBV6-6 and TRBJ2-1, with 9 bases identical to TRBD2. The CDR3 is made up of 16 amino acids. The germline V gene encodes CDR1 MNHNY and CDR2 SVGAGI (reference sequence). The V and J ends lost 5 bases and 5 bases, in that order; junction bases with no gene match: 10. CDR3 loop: CASSRDRLAEHNEQFF. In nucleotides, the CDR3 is TGTGCCAGCAGTCGAGATAGACTAGCGGAACACAATGAGCAGTTCTTC.

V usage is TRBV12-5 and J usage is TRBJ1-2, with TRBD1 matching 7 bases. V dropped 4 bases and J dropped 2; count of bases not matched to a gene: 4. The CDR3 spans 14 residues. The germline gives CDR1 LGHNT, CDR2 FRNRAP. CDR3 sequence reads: CASGYQGVNYGYTF. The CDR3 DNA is TGTGCTAGTGGTTATCAGGGGGTGAACTATGGCTACACCTTC. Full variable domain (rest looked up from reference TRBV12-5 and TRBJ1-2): DARVTQTPRHKVTEMGQEVTMRCQPILGHNTVFWYRQTMMQGLELLAYFRNRAPLDDSGMPKDRFSAEMPDATLATLKIQPSEPRDSAVYFCASGYQGVNYGYTFGSGTRLTVV.

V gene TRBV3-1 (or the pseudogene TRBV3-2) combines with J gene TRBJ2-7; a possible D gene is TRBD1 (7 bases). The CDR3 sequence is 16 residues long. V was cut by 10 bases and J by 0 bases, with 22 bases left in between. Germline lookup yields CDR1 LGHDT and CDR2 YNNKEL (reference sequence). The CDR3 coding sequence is TGTGCCACCGGGAGTCCAACGACAGGGTTCTCCTACGAGCAGTACTTC. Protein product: CATGSPTTGFSYEQYF.

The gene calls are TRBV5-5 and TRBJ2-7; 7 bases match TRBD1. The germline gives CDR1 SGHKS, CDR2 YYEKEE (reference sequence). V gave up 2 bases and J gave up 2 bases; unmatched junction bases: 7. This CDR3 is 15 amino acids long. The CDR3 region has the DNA TGTGCCAGCAGCTTCGGGACAGCGATCCCCTACGAGCAGTACTTC. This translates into CASSFGTAIPYEQYF.

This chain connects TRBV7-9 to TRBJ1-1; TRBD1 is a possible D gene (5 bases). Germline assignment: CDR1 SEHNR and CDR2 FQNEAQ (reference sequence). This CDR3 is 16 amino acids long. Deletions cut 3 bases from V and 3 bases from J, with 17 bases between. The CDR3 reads CASSFGRGGRDTEAFF. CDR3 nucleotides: TGTGCCAGCAGCTTCGGGAGGGGAGGACGCGACACTGAAGCTTTCTTT.

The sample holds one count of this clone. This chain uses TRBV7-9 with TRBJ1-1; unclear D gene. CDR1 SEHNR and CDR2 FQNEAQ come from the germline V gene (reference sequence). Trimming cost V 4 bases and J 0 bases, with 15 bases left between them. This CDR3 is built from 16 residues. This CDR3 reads CASSSLRPGVNTEAFF. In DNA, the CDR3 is TGTGCCAGCAGCTCTCTACGACCGGGAGTGAACACTGAAGCTTTCTTT.

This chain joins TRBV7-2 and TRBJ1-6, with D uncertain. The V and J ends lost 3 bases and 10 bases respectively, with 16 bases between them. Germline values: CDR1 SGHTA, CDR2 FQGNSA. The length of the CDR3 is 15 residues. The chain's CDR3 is CASSLLPLNTSPLHF. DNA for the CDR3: TGTGCCAGCAGCTTGTTGCCCCTTAACACATCACCCCTCCACTTT. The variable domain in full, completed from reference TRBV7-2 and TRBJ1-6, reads GAGVSQSPSNKVTEKGKDVELRCDPISGHTALYWYRQSLGQGLEFLIYFQGNSAPDKSGLPSDRFSAERTGGSVSTLTIQRTQQEDSAVYLCASSLLPLNTSPLHFGNGTRLTVT.

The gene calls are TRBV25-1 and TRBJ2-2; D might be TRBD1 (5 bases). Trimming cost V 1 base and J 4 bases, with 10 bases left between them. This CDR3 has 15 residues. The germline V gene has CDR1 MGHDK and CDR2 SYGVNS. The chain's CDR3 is CASSESGRATGELFF. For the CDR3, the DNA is TGTGCCAGCAGTGAATCCGGCAGGGCCACCGGGGAGCTGTTTTTT.